The entry that follows covers one T cell receptor beta chain sequence. What it binds is unknown. This sample was included in a study of cytomegalovirus exposure and HLA in healthy donors. Looking at the study overall: In an early release, HLA-typed donors contributed tens of millions of unique TCR sequences. There were just under 400 genotyped donors. Of these, 75% to 90% fell in the genetic ancestry cluster associated with self-reported Caucasian donors.

60 Vbeta and 13 Jbeta primers were used in PCR. Libraries were prepared by immunoSEQ multiplex PCR; TCRdb keeps only in-frame clonotypes and omits some of them. This listing includes around 80,000 clones. The CDR3 runs to 16 residues. With 8 bases clipped from V and 6 bases from J, the junction kept 12 bases outside the gene matches. Germline CDR1 reads LNHDA; CDR2 reads SQIVND (reference sequence). Study-wide findings and caveats: In a later analysis, productive TCRs from donors in an Asian-associated ancestry cluster reportedly carried fewer N-insertions than the cohort mean.

The chain links TRBV19 to TRBJ2-2, with 10 bases identical to TRBD1. This TCR came from a boy between 5 and 17 years old in good health and CMV-seronegative. The sequenced sample consisted of PBMCs. Here the CDR3 DNA reads TGTGCCAGTCGATTCTTCGGGACAGGGGATGCCGGGGAGCTGTTTTTT. Its translation: CASRFFGTGDAGELFF.